The 15 T cell receptor beta chains below all came from one sample that was sequenced in a study of long-term antiretroviral therapy in people with HIV. At the survey level, the v3.0 immunoSEQ assay was run. The assay was immunoSEQ multiplex PCR, and TCRdb's table has in-frame clones only and misses some. The table records roughly 39,000 clones, approximately 86% of them present only once. The sequenced sample was unsorted PBMCs, obtained just before starting antiretroviral therapy. The source of these receptors is a woman younger than 30 with HIV.

The chain links TRBV5-6 to TRBJ1-1; D ambiguous. Trimming took off 1 base at V and 4 bases at J, with 11 bases between the two ends. CDR1 is SGHDT and CDR2 is YYEEEE in the germline V gene. The CDR3 is 14 amino acids. CDR3 residues: CASSLRSGSTEAFF. The CDR3 region has the DNA TGTGCCAGCAGCTTGAGGAGCGGAAGCACTGAAGCTTTCTTT.

The rearrangement uses TRBV28 and TRBJ1-4; a possible D gene is TRBD1 (6 bases). Trimming cost V 7 bases and J 8 bases, with 14 bases left between them. CDR3 length: 13 amino acids. In germline, CDR1 is MDHEN, CDR2 SYDVKM. CDR3 DNA: TGTGCCAGCACCCTGGACAGTATAGAAAAACTGTTTTTT. It encodes CASTLDSIEKLFF.

The chain links TRBV6-6 to TRBJ2-7; 8 nucleotides align to TRBD1. CDR1 is MNHNY and CDR2 is SVGAGI in the germline V gene (reference sequence). V lost 10 bases and J lost 3; bases outside the gene matches: 11. The CDR3 has 14 amino acids. This CDR3 is CAISPAGGLYEQYF. CDR3 in DNA: TGTGCCATATCCCCCGCAGGGGGCCTCTACGAGCAGTACTTC.

The chain carries TRBV6-5 and TRBJ2-7; 13 bases are a match to TRBD2. The CDR3 sequence is 16 residues long. J gave up 1 base and V 0 bases, and 0 bases lay outside the gene matches. Germline V gene data show CDR1 as MNHEY and CDR2 as SVGAGI. CDR3 nucleotide sequence: TGTGCCAGCAGTTACTCGACTAGCGGGAGGTCCTACGAGCAGTACTTC. Translation: CASSYSTSGRSYEQYF.

This clone appeared a few times. The rearrangement links TRBV14 to TRBJ2-1; the D gene is possibly TRBD2 (6 bases). Trimming took off 4 bases at V and 7 bases at J, with 11 bases between the two ends. Germline loops: CDR1 SGHDN, CDR2 FVKESK. The CDR3 consists of 13 residues. The CDR3 loop reads CASSPGTHNEQFF. The CDR3 nucleotides read TGTGCCAGCAGCCCGGGGACTCATAATGAGCAGTTCTTC. Using reference TRBV14 and TRBJ2-1 for the parts outside the CDR3, the full variable domain is EAGVTQFPSHSVIEKGQTVTLRCDPISGHDNLYWYRRVMGKEIKFLLHFVKESKQDESGMPNNRFLAERTGGTYSTLKVQPAELEDSGVYFCASSPGTHNEQFFGPGTRLTVL.

This chain joins TRBV7-2 and TRBJ2-7, with 12 bases identical to TRBD2. Losses at the gene ends were 1 base for V and 5 bases for J; bases not matched to a gene: 12. The CDR3 extends over 18 amino acids. The germline V gene has CDR1 SGHTA and CDR2 FQGNSA. The CDR3 sequence: CASSLVSLAGGPRDEQYF. In nucleotides, the CDR3 is TGTGCCAGCAGCTTAGTGTCGCTAGCGGGAGGGCCGAGGGACGAGCAGTACTTC.

This clone has just a few counts. The rearrangement joins TRBV19 to TRBJ2-3, with 12 nucleotides matching TRBD2. Germline V gene data show CDR1 as LNHDA and CDR2 as SQIVND (reference sequence). This CDR3 has 15 amino acids. The J segment lost 4 bases and the V segment lost 3 bases, leaving 2 bases of the junction unmatched. The CDR3 DNA reads TGTGCCAGTAGTATGACTAGCGGGAGTCCAGATACGCAGTATTTT. Protein sequence: CASSMTSGSPDTQYF. Looking up the rest from reference TRBV19 and TRBJ2-3 gives the full variable domain: DGGITQSPKYLFRKEGQNVTLSCEQNLNHDAMYWYRQDPGQGLRLIYYSQIVNDFQKGDIAEGYSVSREKKESFPLTVTSAQKNPTAFYLCASSMTSGSPDTQYFGPGTRLTVL.

This clone was picked up a small number of times. V and J are TRBV7-2 and TRBJ2-7, with D hard to call. This CDR3 region has 11 residues. The germline V and J ends were trimmed by 1 base and 3 bases, with 1 base remaining between them. Per the germline V gene, CDR1 is SGHTA and CDR2 is FQGNSA. DNA for the CDR3: TGTGCCAGCAGCTTAGACTACGAGCAGTACTTC. Translated, it gives CASSLDYEQYF.

This chain links TRBV5-1 with TRBJ2-7, with 9 bases aligning to TRBD1. The CDR3 is made up of 17 amino acids. V gave up 4 bases and J gave up 2 bases; unmatched junction bases: 13. Germline-derived CDR1 and CDR2 are SGHRS and YFSETQ. DNA of the CDR3: TGCGCCAGCAGCCTACGGGACAGGGATGCACCTACCTACGAGCAGTACTTC. Translated, it gives CASSLRDRDAPTYEQYF.

The genes are TRBV6-5 and TRBJ1-4; TRBD1 might be the D (6 bases). Deletions cut 0 bases from V and 4 bases from J, with 12 bases between. CDR3 size: 16 residues. Germline values: CDR1 MNHEY, CDR2 SVGAGI. The CDR3 sequence: CASSYSQGRGNEKLFF. The DNA for the CDR3 is TGTGCCAGCAGTTACTCTCAGGGCAGGGGTAATGAAAAACTGTTTTTT.

The rearrangement links TRBV6-6 to TRBJ2-7, with TRBD1 matching over 7 bases. V trimming: 7 bases; J trimming: 4 bases; junction bases outside the gene matches: 10. The CDR3 runs 14 residues. In germline, CDR1 is MNHNY, CDR2 SVGAGI (reference sequence). The CDR3 spells CASTVSWDRYEQYF. In DNA form, the CDR3 reads TGTGCCAGCACCGTATCTTGGGACAGATACGAGCAGTACTTC.

This chain links TRBV27 with TRBJ2-7; 9 nucleotides align to TRBD2. The V segment lost 5 bases and the J segment 1 base; nucleotides outside the gene matches: 9. The CDR3 loop spans 16 amino acids. Germline assignment: CDR1 MNHEY and CDR2 SMNVEV (reference sequence). This CDR3 reads CASSLGLARGSYEQYF. The CDR3 nucleotides read TGTGCCAGCAGTCTGGGACTAGCCCGAGGGTCCTACGAGCAGTACTTC.

This clone has just a few counts. The chain couples TRBV20-1 to TRBJ1-1; no clear D gene. Germline CDR1 reads DFQATT; CDR2 reads SNEGSKA (reference sequence). The CDR3 totals 11 residues. Trimming left V 3 bases short and J 6 bases short, with 8 bases between. The CDR3, as DNA: TGCAGTGCTAGGAAGAGAGCTGAAGCTTTCTTT. Its protein product is CSARKRAEAFF.

The rearrangement links TRBV4-1 to TRBJ1-4, with D possibly being TRBD1 (5 bases). V was trimmed by 1 base and J by 8 bases, leaving 14 bases between them. Germline CDR1 and CDR2: MGHRA and YSYEKL. The CDR3 spans 15 residues. The CDR3 here is CASSQVRGDGEKLFF. In DNA form, the CDR3 reads TGCGCCAGCAGCCAAGTACGAGGGGACGGCGAAAAACTGTTTTTT.

The table lists this clone with a count of one. The V and J genes are TRBV5-5 and TRBJ1-5; D uncertain. Trimming stripped 1 base from V and 1 base from J, with 9 bases between. Germline assignment: CDR1 SGHKS and CDR2 YYEKEE (reference sequence). The CDR3 is made up of 15 amino acids. The CDR3 is CASSLIGLSNQPQHF. The CDR3 nucleotides are TGTGCCAGCAGCTTGATCGGATTGAGCAATCAGCCCCAGCATTTT.